The 21 T cell receptor beta chains below come from one sample, sequenced in a study of shared clonotypes between healthy human individuals. The data were produced by immunoSEQ multiplex PCR, yet TCRdb's version contains in-frame clones alone and is incomplete. The sample carries about 960,000 clones, around three quarters recorded once. The sample consisted of memory CD4+ T cells sorted from blood. The subset denotes: CD45RA-negative fraction. These receptor sequences come from a young man in good health.

The chain uses TRBV5-6 and TRBJ1-2; TRBD1 might be the D (5 bases). This CDR3 is built from 14 residues. Germline V lookup: CDR1 SGHDT, CDR2 YYEEEE. Trimming removed 2 bases at V and 2 bases at J, with 10 bases between. For the CDR3, the DNA is TGTGCCAGCAGCTTAGGCCGGGGCAACTATGGCTACACCTTC. Residues: CASSLGRGNYGYTF.

This clone came up once. The sample holds other DNA sequences that translate to the same CDR3. V gene TRBV5-1 combines with J gene TRBJ2-1, with D hard to call. CDR3 length: 15 amino acids. V lost 0 bases, J lost 1 base, and 8 bases lay in between. The germline gives CDR1 SGHRS, CDR2 YFSETQ. Here the CDR3 DNA reads TGCGCCAGCAGCTTGGTACGTGGATCCTACAATGAGCAGTTCTTC. It is translated as CASSLVRGSYNEQFF.

CDR3 sequence reads: CASSLRVDTQYF. Written as DNA, the CDR3 is TGTGCCAGCAGTCTGAGGGTAGATACGCAGTATTTT. V gene TRBV2 combines with J gene TRBJ2-3, with D possibly TRBD2 on 5 matching bases. Trimming cost V 5 bases and J 5 bases, with 8 bases left between them. Germline V gives CDR1 SNHLY, CDR2 FYNNEI. CDR3 length: 12 residues. Complete variable domain (other parts from reference TRBV2 and TRBJ2-3): EPEVTQTPSHQVTQMGQEVILRCVPISNHLYFYWYRQILGQKVEFLVSFYNNEISEKSEIFDDQFSVERPDGSNFTLKIRSTKLEDSAMYFCASSLRVDTQYFGPGTRLTVL.

The chain is built from TRBV27 and TRBJ1-4; D might be TRBD1 (5 bases). The CDR3 totals 16 residues. V was shortened by 5 bases and J by 10 bases, with 23 bases between the two germline ends. Germline-derived CDR1 and CDR2 are MNHEY and SMNVEV (reference sequence). The CDR3 protein is CASSDDRLGTLGKLFF. The CDR3 DNA reads TGTGCCAGCAGTGATGACAGACTCGGCACATTAGGAAAACTGTTTTTT.

Ten or more counts support this clone. This chain links TRBV10-3 with TRBJ2-2; D is undetermined. This CDR3 has 15 amino acids. Germline loops: CDR1 ENHRY, CDR2 SYGVKD. Trimming pared 2 bases from V and 2 bases from J, leaving 9 bases between. CDR3 coding DNA: TGTGCCATCAGTGAGCGAGGAGAAAACACCGGGGAGCTGTTTTTT. It encodes CAISERGENTGELFF.

The chain recombines TRBV7-9 with TRBJ1-1, with D unclear. The CDR3 is 14 amino acids. V was shortened by 2 bases and J by 4 bases, with 11 bases between the two germline ends. Germline CDR1 SEHNR, CDR2 FQNEAQ (reference sequence). In nucleotides, the CDR3 is TGTGCCAGCAGCTTACTTAGAGGACCCACTGAAGCTTTCTTT. It codes for CASSLLRGPTEAFF.

Of note for this clone: The identical CDR3 is also encoded by other nucleotide sequences in the sample. The genes are TRBV5-4 and TRBJ1-2; D call uncertain. The germline V gene has CDR1 SGHNT and CDR2 YYREEE (reference sequence). V was shortened by 4 bases and J by 0 bases, with 7 bases between the two germline ends. The CDR3 contains 13 residues. CDR3 DNA: TGTGCCAGCAGCCTCACAGCTAACTATGGCTACACCTTC. Translation gives CASSLTANYGYTF.

The V and J genes are TRBV11-2 and TRBJ1-3; D perhaps matches TRBD1 (6 bases). This CDR3 contains 16 residues. Germline-derived CDR1 and CDR2 are SGHAT and FQNNGV. Trimming stripped 6 bases from V and 0 bases from J, with 15 bases between. Here the CDR3 reads CASSMAQGFSGNTIYF. The CDR3 coding sequence is TGTGCCAGCAGTATGGCACAGGGTTTCTCTGGAAACACCATATATTTT. Supplemented by reference TRBV11-2 and TRBJ1-3, the full variable domain reads EAGVAQSPRYKIIEKRQSVAFWCNPISGHATLYWYQQILGQGPKLLIQFQNNGVVDDSQLPKDRFSAERLKGVDSTLKIQPAKLEDSAVYLCASSMAQGFSGNTIYFGEGSWLTVV.

The V gene is TRBV6-1, the J gene TRBJ2-1; 9 positions match TRBD1. V lost 7 bases and J lost 10; bases outside the gene matches: 8. The CDR3 totals 13 residues. CDR1 and CDR2 from the germline V gene are MNHNS and SASEGT. This CDR3 is CASTKTGGWEQFF. The DNA of the CDR3 is TGTGCCAGCACCAAAACAGGGGGCTGGGAGCAGTTCTTC.

For this clone: Other DNA sequences in the sample encode the same CDR3. The chain uses TRBV27 and TRBJ1-1; D is unresolved. Germline V CDR1 and CDR2: MNHEY, SMNVEV (reference sequence). Between the trimmed V and J ends, which lost 0 bases and 1 base, there was a span of 3 bases. The length of the CDR3 is 13 residues. The CDR3, as DNA: TGTGCCAGCAGTTTATCAAGGAACACTGAAGCTTTCTTT. Translated, it gives CASSLSRNTEAFF.

The chain has TRBV10-3 and TRBJ2-7; D gene unclear. V lost 6 bases to trimming and J lost 3 bases, with 12 bases between them. The CDR3 spans 13 residues. CDR1 and CDR2 from the germline V gene are ENHRY and SYGVKD. In DNA form, the CDR3 reads TGTGCCATCAGCGTTAGCCCGAACTACGAGCAGTACTTC. Its translation: CAISVSPNYEQYF.

The CDR3 coding sequence is TGTGCCAGTAGTATAGGTCCGGGGGACGACTATGGCTACACCTTC. This sequence encodes CASSIGPGDDYGYTF. The chain has TRBV19 and TRBJ1-2, with D tentatively TRBD1 (5 bases). The CDR3 spans 15 residues. V was trimmed by 1 base and J by 3 bases, leaving 12 bases between them. CDR1 and CDR2 from the germline V gene are LNHDA and SQIVND (reference sequence).

As regards this clone: Different DNA sequences within this sample yield the same CDR3. The chain joins TRBV28 to TRBJ1-2, with D uncertain. Germline CDR1 MDHEN, CDR2 SYDVKM. The germline V and J ends were trimmed by 2 bases and 3 bases, with 7 bases remaining between them. The CDR3 has 13 amino acids. CDR3 sequence: CASSLVTDYGYTF. The DNA for the CDR3 is TGTGCCAGCAGTTTAGTCACAGACTATGGCTACACCTTC.

The chain links TRBV30 to TRBJ1-1; D unclear. Per germline, CDR1 GTSNPN and CDR2 SVGIG (reference sequence). The CDR3 extends over 13 amino acids. V gave up 3 bases and J gave up 4 bases, with 12 bases separating them. CDR3 sequence (DNA): TGTGCCTGGAGGCGGGATCGGGGCACTGAAGCTTTCTTT. Its protein is CAWRRDRGTEAFF.

The chain couples TRBV5-4 to TRBJ1-1, with unresolved D. The ends were cut back, 3 bases at V and 2 bases at J, with 14 bases in the middle. Looked up from germline, CDR1 is SGHNT and CDR2 is YYREEE (reference sequence). The CDR3 has 15 residues. CDR3 residues: CASSSKAYINTEAFF. CDR3 nucleotides: TGTGCCAGCAGCTCTAAAGCTTATATCAACACTGAAGCTTTCTTT. Together with reference TRBV5-4 and TRBJ1-1, the CDR3 gives the full variable domain: ETGVTQSPTHLIKTRGQQVTLRCSSQSGHNTVSWYQQALGQGPQFIFQYYREEENGRGNFPPRFSGLQFPNYSSELNVNALELDDSALYLCASSSKAYINTEAFFGQGTRLTVV.

This rearrangement joins TRBV7-2 to TRBJ2-2; possibly TRBD1 or TRBD2 for D (5 bases each). CDR3 length: 15 residues. V was shortened by 5 bases and J by 2 bases, with 12 bases between the two germline ends. The germline CDR1 and CDR2 sequences are SGHTA and FQGNSA. The DNA of the CDR3 is TGTGCCAGCAGCCCCTGGGACGGTAACACCGGGGAGCTGTTTTTT. The encoded protein is CASSPWDGNTGELFF.

V usage is TRBV9 and J usage is TRBJ2-2; 8 nucleotides line up with TRBD1. The germline gives CDR1 SGDLS, CDR2 YYNGEE. Trimming took 3 bases from V and 3 from J; bases not matched to a gene: 7. The CDR3 contains 16 residues. Here the CDR3 reads CASSALQGAYTGELFF. CDR3 nucleotides: TGTGCCAGCAGCGCCCTTCAGGGGGCGTACACCGGGGAGCTGTTTTTT.

The chain is built from TRBV6-1 and TRBJ2-3; D might be TRBD2 (5 bases). The V end lost 6 bases, the J end lost 4 bases, and 14 bases lay between the germline ends. The CDR3 totals 14 residues. The germline V gene encodes CDR1 MNHNS and CDR2 SASEGT. The CDR3 spells CASRVSGIPDTQYF. The CDR3 coding sequence is TGTGCCAGCAGGGTAAGCGGTATCCCAGATACGCAGTATTTT.

The chain carries TRBV11-2 and TRBJ1-6; D is unclear. The CDR3 totals 14 residues. Germline assignment: CDR1 SGHAT and CDR2 FQNNGV. V was clipped by 2 bases and J by 10 bases, with 12 bases between them. In nucleotides, the CDR3 is TGTGCCAGCAGCTTAAACTCCGGTAGCTCACCCCTCCACTTT. Translating gives CASSLNSGSSPLHF.

Concerning this clone itself: Other DNA sequences in this sample translate to the same CDR3. This CDR3 reads CASSLRQGRNTGELFF. CDR3 sequence (DNA): TGTGCCAGCAGCTTAAGACAGGGACGGAACACCGGGGAGCTGTTTTTT. The chain links TRBV7-2 to TRBJ2-2; 7 nucleotides agree with TRBD1. The trim removed 2 bases at V and 1 base at J, leaving 4 bases unmatched. The germline V gene encodes CDR1 SGHTA and CDR2 FQGNSA. The CDR3 consists of 16 residues.

The gene calls are TRBV7-2 and TRBJ2-1; D remains unclear. The ends were cut back, 1 base at V and 0 bases at J, with 7 bases in the middle. CDR1 is SGHTA and CDR2 is FQGNSA in the germline V gene. CDR3 length equals 15 residues. CDR3: CASSLERSSYNEQFF. CDR3 nucleotide sequence: TGTGCCAGCAGCTTAGAACGTAGCTCCTACAATGAGCAGTTCTTC. Supplemented by reference TRBV7-2 and TRBJ2-1, the full variable domain reads GAGVSQSPSNKVTEKGKDVELRCDPISGHTALYWYRQSLGQGLEFLIYFQGNSAPDKSGLPSDRFSAERTGGSVSTLTIQRTQQEDSAVYLCASSLERSSYNEQFFGPGTRLTVL.